What follows is one T cell receptor (beta chain) and its context. This sample is part of a study of blood T cells in healthy people across ages. The second PCR ran about 6 to 12 cycles with a sample-barcoded 5' primer and J-beta primers. TCRdb called the 5' RACE reads again in MiXCR, with one record for every CDR3 protein. The table lists 850,000 to 1,300,000 distinct CDR3 sequences, under 45% of them singletons. Looked up from germline, CDR1 is ENHRY and CDR2 is SYGVKD. V was shortened by 8 bases and J by 1 base, with 16 bases between the two germline ends. This CDR3 is built from 15 residues. Sequencing was performed on blood. The TCR was taken from a woman aged 55-75 years in good health. The gene calls are TRBV10-3 and TRBJ2-3; D unresolved. The CDR3 sequence is CAIEVRKGGTDTQYF. CDR3 in DNA: TGTGCCATCGAGGTGCGGAAAGGTGGCACAGATACGCAGTATTTT.